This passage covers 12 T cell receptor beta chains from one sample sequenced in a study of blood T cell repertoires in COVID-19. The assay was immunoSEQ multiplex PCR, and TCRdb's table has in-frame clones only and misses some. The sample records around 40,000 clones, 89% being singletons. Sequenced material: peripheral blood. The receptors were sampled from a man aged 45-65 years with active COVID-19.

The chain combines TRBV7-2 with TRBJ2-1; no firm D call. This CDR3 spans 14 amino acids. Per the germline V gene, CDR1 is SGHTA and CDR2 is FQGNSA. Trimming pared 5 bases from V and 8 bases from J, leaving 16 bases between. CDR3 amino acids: CASSVNRAPDEQFF. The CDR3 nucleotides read TGTGCCAGCAGCGTCAATAGAGCTCCGGATGAGCAGTTCTTC.

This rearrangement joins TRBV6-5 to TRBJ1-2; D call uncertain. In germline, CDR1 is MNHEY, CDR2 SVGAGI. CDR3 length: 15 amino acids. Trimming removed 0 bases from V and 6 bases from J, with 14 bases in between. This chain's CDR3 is CASSYSPSRKDGYTF. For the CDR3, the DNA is TGTGCCAGCAGTTACTCGCCCTCCAGGAAGGATGGCTACACCTTC.

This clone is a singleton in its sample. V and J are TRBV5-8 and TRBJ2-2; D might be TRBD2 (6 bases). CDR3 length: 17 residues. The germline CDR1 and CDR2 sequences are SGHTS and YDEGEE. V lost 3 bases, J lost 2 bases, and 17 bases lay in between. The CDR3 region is CASSSGLTQVNTGELFF. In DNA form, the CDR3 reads TGTGCCAGCAGCTCCGGACTAACTCAAGTAAACACCGGGGAGCTGTTTTTT.

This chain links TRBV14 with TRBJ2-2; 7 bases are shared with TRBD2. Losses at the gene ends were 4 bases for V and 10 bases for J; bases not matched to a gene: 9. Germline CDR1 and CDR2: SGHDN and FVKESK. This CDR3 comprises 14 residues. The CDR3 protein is CASSRGGSASELFF. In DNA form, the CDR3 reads TGTGCCAGCAGCCGGGGGGGGAGCGCGTCGGAGCTGTTTTTT.

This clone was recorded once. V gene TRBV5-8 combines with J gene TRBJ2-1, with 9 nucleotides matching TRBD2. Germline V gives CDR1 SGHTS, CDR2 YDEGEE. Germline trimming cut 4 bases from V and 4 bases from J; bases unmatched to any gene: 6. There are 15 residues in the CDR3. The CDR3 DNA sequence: TGTGCCAGCAGCCTAGCGCTAGCGGGATACAATGAGCAGTTCTTC. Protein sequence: CASSLALAGYNEQFF.

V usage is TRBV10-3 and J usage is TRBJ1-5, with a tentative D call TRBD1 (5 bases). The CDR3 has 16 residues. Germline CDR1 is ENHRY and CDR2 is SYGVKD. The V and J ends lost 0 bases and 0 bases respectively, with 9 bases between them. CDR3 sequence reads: CAISESGGYSNQPQHF. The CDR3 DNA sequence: TGTGCCATCAGTGAGTCGGGGGGTTATAGCAATCAGCCCCAGCATTTT.

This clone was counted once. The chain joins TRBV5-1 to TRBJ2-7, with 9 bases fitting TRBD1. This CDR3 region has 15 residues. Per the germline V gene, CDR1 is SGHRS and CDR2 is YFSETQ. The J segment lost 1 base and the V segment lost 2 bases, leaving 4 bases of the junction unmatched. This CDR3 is CASSFGGTGSYEQYF. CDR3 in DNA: TGCGCCAGCAGCTTCGGCGGGACAGGGTCCTACGAGCAGTACTTC.

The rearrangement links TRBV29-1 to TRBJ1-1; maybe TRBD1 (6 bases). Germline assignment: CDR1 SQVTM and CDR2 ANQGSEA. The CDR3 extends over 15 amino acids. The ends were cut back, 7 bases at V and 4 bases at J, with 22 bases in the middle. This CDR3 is CSAHPAPGQTTEAFF. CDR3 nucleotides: TGCAGCGCCCATCCCGCTCCCGGACAGACCACTGAAGCTTTCTTT.

CDR3 nucleotides: TGTGCCAGCAGCCCCCAGGGTATCCAAGAGACCCAGTACTTC. Encoded protein: CASSPQGIQETQYF. The chain joins TRBV27 to TRBJ2-5; D is possibly TRBD1 (5 bases). The CDR3 length is 14 residues. The V gene lost 6 bases and the J gene lost 1 base, with 12 bases spanning the gap. The germline V gene encodes CDR1 MNHEY and CDR2 SMNVEV (reference sequence).

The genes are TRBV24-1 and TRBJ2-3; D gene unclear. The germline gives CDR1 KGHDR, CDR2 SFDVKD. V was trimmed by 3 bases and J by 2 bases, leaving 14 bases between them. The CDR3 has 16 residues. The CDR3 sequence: CATSDPLSGPTDTQYF. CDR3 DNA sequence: TGTGCCACCAGTGATCCGTTAAGTGGGCCCACAGATACGCAGTATTTT.

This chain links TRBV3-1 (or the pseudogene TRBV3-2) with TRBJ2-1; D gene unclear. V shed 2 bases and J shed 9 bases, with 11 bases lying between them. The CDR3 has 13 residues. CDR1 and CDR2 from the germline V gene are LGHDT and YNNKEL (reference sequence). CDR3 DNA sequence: TGTGCCAGCAGCCAATTTTTGGGCGCTGAGCAGTTCTTC. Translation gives CASSQFLGAEQFF.

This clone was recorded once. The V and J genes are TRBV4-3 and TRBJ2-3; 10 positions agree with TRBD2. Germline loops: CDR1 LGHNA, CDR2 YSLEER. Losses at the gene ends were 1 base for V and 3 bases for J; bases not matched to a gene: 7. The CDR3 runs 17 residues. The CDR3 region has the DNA TGCGCCAGCAGCCAAGGGGGAACTAGCGGGATGACAGATACGCAGTATTTT. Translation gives CASSQGGTSGMTDTQYF.